These 3 T cell receptor beta chains were sequenced from one sample in a study of T cells in Graves' hyperthyroidism and ophthalmopathy. Researchers took RNA transcripts and amplified the TCR beta CDR3 regions from them. HTBI primers were employed in a first-round RT-PCR of the TCR CDR3. TCRdb called the multiplex PCR reads again in MiXCR, with one record for every CDR3 protein. The sample holds around 290,000 distinct CDR3 sequences, 13% seen once. Sequencing was carried out using blood. The receptors shown here come from a woman aged 25 to 39 with Graves' hyperthyroidism that later progressed to Graves' ophthalmopathy.

This rearrangement joins TRBV19 to TRBJ2-7; the match to TRBD2 covers 9 bases. V lost 5 bases, J lost 0 bases, and 8 bases stayed unmatched. Germline CDR1 LNHDA, CDR2 SQIVND (reference sequence). The CDR3 has 16 residues. CDR3 sequence: CASSSGRAGGSYEQYF. CDR3 in DNA: TGTGCCAGTAGTTCCGGGAGAGCGGGAGGCTCCTACGAGCAGTACTTC.

This clonotype was seen more than once but under ten times. The chain uses TRBV4-1 and TRBJ2-1; D unclear. The CDR3 is 14 residues long. V gave up 3 bases and J gave up 0 bases, with 6 bases separating them. CDR1 is MGHRA and CDR2 is YSYEKL in the germline V gene. The CDR3, as DNA: TGCGCCAGCAGCCACACCGACTCCTACAATGAGCAGTTCTTC. Translating it yields CASSHTDSYNEQFF.

This clonotype turned up a few times. The rearrangement uses TRBV12-3 or TRBV12-4 and TRBJ1-5, with 7 bases fitting TRBD1. The CDR3 has 13 amino acids. After removal of 5 bases from V and 15 bases from J, the junction contained 13 bases not matched to a gene. The CDR3: CASSMDRDSPLHF. The CDR3 DNA sequence: TGTGCCAGCAGTATGGACCGGGACAGCCCTTTGCATTTT.